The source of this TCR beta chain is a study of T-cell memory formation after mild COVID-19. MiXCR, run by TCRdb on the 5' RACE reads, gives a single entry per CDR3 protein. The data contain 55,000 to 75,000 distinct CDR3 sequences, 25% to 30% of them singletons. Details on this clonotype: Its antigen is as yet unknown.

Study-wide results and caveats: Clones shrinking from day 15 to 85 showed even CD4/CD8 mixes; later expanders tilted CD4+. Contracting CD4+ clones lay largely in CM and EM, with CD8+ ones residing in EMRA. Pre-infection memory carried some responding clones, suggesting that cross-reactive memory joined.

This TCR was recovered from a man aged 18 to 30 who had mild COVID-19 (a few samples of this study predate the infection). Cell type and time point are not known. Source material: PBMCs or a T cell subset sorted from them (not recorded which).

The CDR3 coding sequence is TGCAGTGCTAGAAGTCAGGGGGCTAAGTACGAGCAGTACGTC. Translating it yields CSARSQGAKYEQYV. The chain recombines TRBV20-1 with TRBJ2-7, with TRBD1 matching over 8 bases. After removal of 2 bases from V and 4 bases from J, the junction contained 7 bases not matched to a gene. This CDR3 comprises 14 residues. Germline loops: CDR1 DFQATT, CDR2 SNEGSKA (reference sequence).